This note documents a single T cell receptor (beta chain) sequence. The sample belongs to a study of blood T cell repertoires in COVID-19. Turning to the study itself: Italy, Spain and the United States were the sources of the convalescent and acute COVID-19 samples. In each case, the material was cDNA or gDNA derived from T cells, B-cell-depleted T cells, or PBMCs.

Germline trimming cut 2 bases from V and 6 bases from J; bases unmatched to any gene: 0. From germline, CDR1 is MDHEN and CDR2 SYDVKM. The CDR3 has 13 amino acids. Clones were read by immunoSEQ multiplex PCR, and TCRdb kept only the in-frame ones, dropping some. The sample lists around 100,000 clones; around 85% were seen once. The sequenced sample was peripheral blood. This clonotype was sampled from a man aged 45 to 65 with active or convalescent COVID-19. V usage is TRBV28 and J usage is TRBJ2-4; 8 bases align to TRBD2. The CDR3 DNA is TGTGCCAGCAGTTTAGCGGGGGGAAACATTCAGTACTTC. Amino acids: CASSLAGGNIQYF.